Given below is one TCR beta chain in context. The antigen is undetermined. This specimen comes from a study of T-cell memory formation after mild COVID-19. For the study at large: The TCR clusters were mostly specific to one donor.

Constant-segment primers served in 5'RACE that generated TCR alpha and TCR beta cDNA libraries bearing sample barcodes and UMIs. TCRdb ran MiXCR on the 5' RACE reads and lists one entry per CDR3 protein. The data hold some 300,000 distinct CDR3 sequences, with about 20% observed a single time. V was clipped by 7 bases and J by 8 bases, with 17 bases between them. The CDR3 is made up of 13 amino acids. Study-wide results and limits: Memory from before infection featured some responding clones, which suggests cross-reactive memory joined. Contracting clones, day 15 to 85, had balanced CD4/CD8, and later expanders favored CD4+.

This sequence joins TRBV12-3 or TRBV12-4 and TRBJ1-1; D not resolved. The receptor comes from a man younger than 30 who had mild COVID-19 (a few samples of this study predate the infection). Cell type and time point are not known. The sample taken for sequencing was PBMCs or a T cell subset sorted from them (not recorded which). The CDR3: CASTVGGWREAFF. In DNA form, the CDR3 reads TGTGCCAGCACCGTAGGTGGGTGGCGGGAAGCTTTCTTT.